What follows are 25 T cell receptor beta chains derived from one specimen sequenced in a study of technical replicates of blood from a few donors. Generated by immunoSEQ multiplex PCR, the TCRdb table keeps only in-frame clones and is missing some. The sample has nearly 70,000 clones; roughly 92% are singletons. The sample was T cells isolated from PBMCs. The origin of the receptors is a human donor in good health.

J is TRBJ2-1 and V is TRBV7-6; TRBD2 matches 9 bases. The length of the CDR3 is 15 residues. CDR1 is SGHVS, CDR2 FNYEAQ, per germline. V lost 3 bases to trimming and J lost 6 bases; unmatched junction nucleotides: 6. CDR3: CASSFFGTSSNEQFF. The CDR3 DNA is TGTGCCAGCAGCTTCTTCGGGACTAGCAGCAATGAGCAGTTCTTC.

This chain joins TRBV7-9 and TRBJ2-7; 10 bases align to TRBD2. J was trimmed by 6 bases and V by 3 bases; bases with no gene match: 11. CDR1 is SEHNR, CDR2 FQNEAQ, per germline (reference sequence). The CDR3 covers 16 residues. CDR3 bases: TGTGCCAGCAGCTTTTCCGGAGCGGGAGGGTATAGCGAGCAGTACTTC. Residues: CASSFSGAGGYSEQYF.

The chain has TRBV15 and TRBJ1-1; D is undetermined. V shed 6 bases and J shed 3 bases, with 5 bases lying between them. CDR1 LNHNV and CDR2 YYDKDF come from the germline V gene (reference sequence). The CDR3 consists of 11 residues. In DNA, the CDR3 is TGTGCCACCAGGGAGGACACTGAAGCTTTCTTT. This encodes CATREDTEAFF.

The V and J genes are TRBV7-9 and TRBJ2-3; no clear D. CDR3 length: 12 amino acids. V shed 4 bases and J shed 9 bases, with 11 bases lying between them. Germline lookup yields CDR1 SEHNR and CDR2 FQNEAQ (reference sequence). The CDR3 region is CASSSALETQYF. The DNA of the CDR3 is TGTGCCAGCAGCTCCGCCCTAGAAACGCAGTATTTT.

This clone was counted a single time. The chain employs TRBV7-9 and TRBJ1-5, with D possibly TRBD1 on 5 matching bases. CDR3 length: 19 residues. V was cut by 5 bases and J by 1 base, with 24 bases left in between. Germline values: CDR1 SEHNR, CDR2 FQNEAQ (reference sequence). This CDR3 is CASSDLIGRGVLSNQPQHF. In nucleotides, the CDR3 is TGTGCCAGCAGCGATCTGATCGGGAGGGGAGTCTTAAGCAATCAGCCCCAGCATTTT.

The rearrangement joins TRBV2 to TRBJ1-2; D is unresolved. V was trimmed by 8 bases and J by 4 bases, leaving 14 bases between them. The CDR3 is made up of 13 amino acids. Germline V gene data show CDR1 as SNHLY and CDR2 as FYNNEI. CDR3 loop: CASPPRDTYGYTF. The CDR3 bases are TGTGCCAGCCCCCCGCGAGACACCTATGGCTACACCTTC.

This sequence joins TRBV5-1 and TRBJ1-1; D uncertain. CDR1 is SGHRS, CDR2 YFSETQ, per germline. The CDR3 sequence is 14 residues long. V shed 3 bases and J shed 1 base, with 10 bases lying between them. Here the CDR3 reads CASSSQQTNTEAFF. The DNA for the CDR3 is TGCGCCAGCAGCTCCCAACAGACGAACACTGAAGCTTTCTTT.

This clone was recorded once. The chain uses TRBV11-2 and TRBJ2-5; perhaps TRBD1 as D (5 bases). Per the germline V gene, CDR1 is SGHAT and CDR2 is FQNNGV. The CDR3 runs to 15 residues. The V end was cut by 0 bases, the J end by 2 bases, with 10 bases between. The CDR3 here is CASSLEFDRQETQYF. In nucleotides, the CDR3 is TGTGCCAGCAGCTTAGAATTCGACAGACAAGAGACCCAGTACTTC.

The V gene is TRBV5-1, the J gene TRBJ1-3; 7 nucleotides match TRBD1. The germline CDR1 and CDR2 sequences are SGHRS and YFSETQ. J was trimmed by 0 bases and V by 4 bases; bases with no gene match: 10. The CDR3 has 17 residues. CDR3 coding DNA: TGCGCCAGCAGCCCAGACGGACAGGACCTCTCTGGAAACACCATATATTTT. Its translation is CASSPDGQDLSGNTIYF. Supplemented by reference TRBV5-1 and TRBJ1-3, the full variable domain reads KAGVTQTPRYLIKTRGQQVTLSCSPISGHRSVSWYQQTPGQGLQFLFEYFSETQRNKGNFPGRFSGRQFSNSRSEMNVSTLELGDSALYLCASSPDGQDLSGNTIYFGEGSWLTVV.

CDR3 sequence reads: CASRLGQVNTEAFF. CDR3 DNA sequence: TGTGCCAGCAGGTTGGGACAGGTGAACACTGAAGCTTTCTTT. The rearrangement links TRBV28 to TRBJ1-1; 8 nucleotides agree with TRBD1. Germline V gene sequence: CDR1 MDHEN, CDR2 SYDVKM. CDR3 size: 14 residues. With V trimmed by 6 bases and J by 0 bases, 3 bases remained unmatched.

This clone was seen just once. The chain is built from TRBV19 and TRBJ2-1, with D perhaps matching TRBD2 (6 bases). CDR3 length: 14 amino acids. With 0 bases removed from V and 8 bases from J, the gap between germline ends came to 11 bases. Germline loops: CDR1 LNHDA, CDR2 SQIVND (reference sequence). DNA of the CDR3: TGTGCCAGTAGTATAGATTTTAGGAGGGATGAGCAGTTCTTC. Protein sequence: CASSIDFRRDEQFF. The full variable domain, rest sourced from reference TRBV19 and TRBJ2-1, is DGGITQSPKYLFRKEGQNVTLSCEQNLNHDAMYWYRQDPGQGLRLIYYSQIVNDFQKGDIAEGYSVSREKKESFPLTVTSAQKNPTAFYLCASSIDFRRDEQFFGPGTRLTVL.

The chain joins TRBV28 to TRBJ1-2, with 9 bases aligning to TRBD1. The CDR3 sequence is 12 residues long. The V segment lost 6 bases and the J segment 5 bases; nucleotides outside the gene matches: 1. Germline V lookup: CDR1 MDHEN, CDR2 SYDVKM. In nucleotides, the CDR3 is TGTGCCAGCAGGGACAGGGGTTATGGCTACACCTTC. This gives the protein CASRDRGYGYTF.

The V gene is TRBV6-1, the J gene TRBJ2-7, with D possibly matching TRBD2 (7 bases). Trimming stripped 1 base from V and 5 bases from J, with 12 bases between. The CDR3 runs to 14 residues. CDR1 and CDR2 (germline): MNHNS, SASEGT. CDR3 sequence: CASSEVRGGDEQYF. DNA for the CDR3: TGTGCCAGCAGTGAAGTAAGGGGGGGAGACGAGCAGTACTTC.

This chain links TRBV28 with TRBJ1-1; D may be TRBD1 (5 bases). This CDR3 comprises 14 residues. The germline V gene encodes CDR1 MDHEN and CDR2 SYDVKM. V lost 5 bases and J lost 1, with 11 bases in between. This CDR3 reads CASSPGLRNTEAFF. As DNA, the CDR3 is TGTGCCAGCAGTCCGGGACTTCGGAACACTGAAGCTTTCTTT.

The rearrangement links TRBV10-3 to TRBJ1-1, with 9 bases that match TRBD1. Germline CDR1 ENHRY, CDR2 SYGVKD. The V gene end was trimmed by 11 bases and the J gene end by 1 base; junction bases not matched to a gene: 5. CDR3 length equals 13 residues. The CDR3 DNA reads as TGTGCCGCGGGGGACAGGGAGAACACTGAAGCTTTCTTT. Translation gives CAAGDRENTEAFF.

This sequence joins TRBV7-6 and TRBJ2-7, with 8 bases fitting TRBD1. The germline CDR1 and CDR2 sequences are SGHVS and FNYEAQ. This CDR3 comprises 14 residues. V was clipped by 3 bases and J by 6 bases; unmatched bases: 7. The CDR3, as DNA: TGTGCCAGCAGCTTTGAGACAGGGGATGTCGAGCAGTACTTC. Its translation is CASSFETGDVEQYF. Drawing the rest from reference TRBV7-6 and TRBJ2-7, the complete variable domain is GAGVSQSPRYKVTKRGQDVALRCDPISGHVSLYWYRQALGQGPEFLTYFNYEAQQDKSGLPNDRFSAERPEGSISTLTIQRTEQRDSAMYRCASSFETGDVEQYFGPGTRLTVT.

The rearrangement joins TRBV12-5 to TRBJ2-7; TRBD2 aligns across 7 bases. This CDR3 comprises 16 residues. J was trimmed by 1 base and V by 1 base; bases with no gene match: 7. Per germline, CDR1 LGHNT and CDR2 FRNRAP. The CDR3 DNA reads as TGTGCTAGTGGTTTGGACCTAACGCGGGAGTCCTACGAGCAGTACTTC. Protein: CASGLDLTRESYEQYF.

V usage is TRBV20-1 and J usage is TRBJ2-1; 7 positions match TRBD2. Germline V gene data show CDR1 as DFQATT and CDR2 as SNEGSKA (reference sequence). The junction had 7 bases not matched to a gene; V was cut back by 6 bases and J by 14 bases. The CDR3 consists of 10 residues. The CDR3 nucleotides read TGCAGTGCCTTGGGACTACTAGAGTTCTTC. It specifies CSALGLLEFF.

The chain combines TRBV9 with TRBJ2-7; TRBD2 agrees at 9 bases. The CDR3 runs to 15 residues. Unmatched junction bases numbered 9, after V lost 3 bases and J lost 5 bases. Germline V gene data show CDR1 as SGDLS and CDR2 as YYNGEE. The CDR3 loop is CASSALSGSGHEQYF. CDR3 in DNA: TGTGCCAGCAGCGCCCTTAGCGGGAGTGGGCACGAGCAGTACTTC.

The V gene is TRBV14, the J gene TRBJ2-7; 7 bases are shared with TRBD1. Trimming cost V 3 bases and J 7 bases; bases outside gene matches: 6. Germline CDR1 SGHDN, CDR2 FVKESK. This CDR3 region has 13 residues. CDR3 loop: CASSHIRGREQYF. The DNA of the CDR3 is TGTGCCAGCAGCCACATAAGGGGGCGGGAGCAGTACTTC.

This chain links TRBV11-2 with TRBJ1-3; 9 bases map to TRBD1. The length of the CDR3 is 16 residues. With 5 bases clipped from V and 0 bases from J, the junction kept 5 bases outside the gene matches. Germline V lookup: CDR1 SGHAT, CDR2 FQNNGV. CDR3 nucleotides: TGTGCCAGCAGCCCCGGACAGGGGAACTCTGGAAACACCATATATTTT. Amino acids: CASSPGQGNSGNTIYF.

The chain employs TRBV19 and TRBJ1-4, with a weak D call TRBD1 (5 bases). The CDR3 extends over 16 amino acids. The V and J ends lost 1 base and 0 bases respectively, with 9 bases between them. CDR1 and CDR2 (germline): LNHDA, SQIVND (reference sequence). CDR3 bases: TGTGCCAGTAGTATAGGGGGGAGGGCAACTAATGAAAAACTGTTTTTT. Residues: CASSIGGRATNEKLFF.

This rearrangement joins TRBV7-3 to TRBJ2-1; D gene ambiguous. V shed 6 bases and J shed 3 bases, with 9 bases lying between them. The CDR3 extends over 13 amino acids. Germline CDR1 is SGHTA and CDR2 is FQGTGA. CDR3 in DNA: TGTGCCAGCAGTTCGGGTCGCTACAATGAGCAGTTCTTC. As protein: CASSSGRYNEQFF.

CDR3 protein: CASSTNRGEKLFF. The DNA for the CDR3 is TGTGCCAGCAGTACGAACAGGGGTGAAAAACTGTTTTTT. The rearrangement uses TRBV6-4 and TRBJ1-4; TRBD1 aligns across 7 bases. V lost 5 bases to trimming and J lost 7 bases; unmatched junction nucleotides: 4. The CDR3 totals 13 residues. The V gene's germline CDR1 is MRHNA and CDR2 SNTAGT.

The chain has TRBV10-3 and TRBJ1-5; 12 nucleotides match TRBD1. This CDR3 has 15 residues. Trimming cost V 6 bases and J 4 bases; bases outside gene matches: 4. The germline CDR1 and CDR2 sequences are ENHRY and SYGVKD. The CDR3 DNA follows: TGTGCCATCAGACCGGGACAGGGGGCGAATCAGCCCCAGCATTTT. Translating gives CAIRPGQGANQPQHF.